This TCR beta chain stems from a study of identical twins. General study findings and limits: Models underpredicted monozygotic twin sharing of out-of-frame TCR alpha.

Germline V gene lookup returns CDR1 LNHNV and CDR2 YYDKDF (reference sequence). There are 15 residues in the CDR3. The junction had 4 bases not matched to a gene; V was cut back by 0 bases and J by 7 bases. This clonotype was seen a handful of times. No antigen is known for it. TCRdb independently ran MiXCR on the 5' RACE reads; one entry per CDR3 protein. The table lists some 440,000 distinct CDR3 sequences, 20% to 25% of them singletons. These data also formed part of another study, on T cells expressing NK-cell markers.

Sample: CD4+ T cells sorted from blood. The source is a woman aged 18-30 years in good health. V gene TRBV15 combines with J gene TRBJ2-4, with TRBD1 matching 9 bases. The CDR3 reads CATSRDYGTGNIQYF. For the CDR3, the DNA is TGTGCCACCAGCAGAGATTACGGGACAGGGAACATTCAGTACTTC. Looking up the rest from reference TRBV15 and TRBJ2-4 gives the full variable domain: DAMVIQNPRYQVTQFGKPVTLSCSQTLNHNVMYWYQQKSSQAPKLLFHYYDKDFNNEADTPDNFQSRRPNTSFCFLDIRSPGLGDTAMYLCATSRDYGTGNIQYFGAGTRLSVL.